These 28 T cell receptor beta chains were all obtained from the same sample, sequenced in a study of T-cell memory formation after mild COVID-19. TCRdb re-analysed the 5' RACE reads in MiXCR, keeping a single row per CDR3 protein. The sample has about 240,000 distinct CDR3 sequences, approximately 10% seen once. Sample: PBMCs or a T cell subset sorted from them (not recorded which). These TCRs come from a man aged 18 to 35 who had mild COVID-19 (a few samples of this study predate the infection). Cell type and time point are not known.

The CDR3 loop reads CASSGVAGETQYF. The CDR3 DNA reads TGTGCCAGCAGCGGGGTAGCAGGGGAGACCCAGTACTTC. This chain connects TRBV5-5 to TRBJ2-5, with D possibly being TRBD1 (5 bases). This CDR3 has 13 residues. V was cut by 4 bases and J by 5 bases, with 12 bases left in between. Germline V gene data show CDR1 as SGHKS and CDR2 as YYEKEE (reference sequence).

This clonotype occurred a few times. J is TRBJ2-1 and V is TRBV7-9, with 7 bases matching TRBD1. The CDR3 totals 11 residues. V shed 6 bases, J shed 15 bases, and the junction held 8 bases outside the gene matches. The germline V gene encodes CDR1 SEHNR and CDR2 FQNEAQ (reference sequence). This CDR3 is CASREGTVPFF. Written as DNA, the CDR3 is TGTGCCAGCAGAGAAGGGACAGTCCCGTTCTTC.

There are a few counts of this clonotype. The chain employs TRBV5-1 and TRBJ2-7, with TRBD2 as a possible D gene (6 bases). There are 15 residues in the CDR3. CDR1 and CDR2 (germline): SGHRS, YFSETQ. V was clipped by 3 bases and J by 0 bases, with 13 bases between them. In nucleotides, the CDR3 is TGCGCCAGCAGCTCGTCCGGGGGACGCTCCTACGAGCAGTACTTC. This gives the protein CASSSSGGRSYEQYF. The whole variable domain, filled in from reference TRBV5-1 and TRBJ2-7, reads KAGVTQTPRYLIKTRGQQVTLSCSPISGHRSVSWYQQTPGQGLQFLFEYFSETQRNKGNFPGRFSGRQFSNSRSEMNVSTLELGDSALYLCASSSSGGRSYEQYFGPGTRLTVT.

This clonotype appeared a few times. The J gene is TRBJ1-2, the V gene TRBV29-1; D is possibly TRBD1 (5 bases). The V gene lost 5 bases and the J gene lost 1 base, with 14 bases spanning the gap. CDR1 is SQVTM and CDR2 is ANQGSEA in the germline V gene. The CDR3 extends over 14 amino acids. The CDR3 here is CSVSIGGNNYGYTF. The CDR3 region has the DNA TGCAGCGTTAGTATCGGGGGAAATAACTATGGCTACACCTTC.

This clonotype turned up a few times. The CDR3 spells CASRSGGAASNEQFF. The DNA of the CDR3 is TGTGCCAGCAGGAGCGGGGGAGCGGCATCCAATGAGCAGTTCTTC. The rearrangement links TRBV12-3 or TRBV12-4 to TRBJ2-1; 8 bases agree with TRBD2. The CDR3 has 15 amino acids. V trimming: 6 bases; J trimming: 6 bases; junction bases outside the gene matches: 10.

In this sample, this clonotype turned up many times. The gene calls are TRBV10-3 and TRBJ2-5; 12 positions match TRBD2. With V trimmed by 2 bases and J by 5 bases, 6 bases remained unmatched. The CDR3 spans 16 residues. In germline, CDR1 is ENHRY, CDR2 SYGVKD. CDR3 nucleotide sequence: TGTGCCATCAGTGAGGGACTAGCGGGGTTTGTGGAGACCCAGTACTTC. Amino acid sequence: CAISEGLAGFVETQYF.

The chain uses TRBV4-3 and TRBJ2-5; D is unresolved. V was pared by 1 base and J by 0 bases, with 9 bases between. Germline V gene lookup returns CDR1 LGHNA and CDR2 YSLEER. The CDR3 is 15 residues long. Here the CDR3 reads CASSQGVGYQETQYF. CDR3 nucleotides: TGCGCCAGCAGCCAAGGGGTGGGGTACCAAGAGACCCAGTACTTC.

The V gene is TRBV20-1, the J gene TRBJ1-1; D is uncertain. The CDR3 is 16 amino acids. Germline CDR1 DFQATT, CDR2 SNEGSKA (reference sequence). V lost 5 bases and J 3 bases, leaving 22 bases between the germline ends. The CDR3 spells CSASNEVGRLDTEAFF. The CDR3 DNA reads TGCAGTGCTTCTAATGAAGTCGGTAGGTTGGACACTGAAGCTTTCTTT.

The V gene is TRBV7-6, the J gene TRBJ1-4; no firm D call. The germline V gene has CDR1 SGHVS and CDR2 FNYEAQ. V shed 2 bases and J shed 4 bases, with 11 bases lying between them. CDR3 size: 15 residues. The CDR3 nucleotides read TGTGCCAGCAGCTTATCCGTAGGGCATAATGAAAAACTGTTTTTT. Its translation is CASSLSVGHNEKLFF.

A few counts support this clonotype. This rearrangement joins TRBV7-2 to TRBJ2-1, with D perhaps TRBD2 (6 bases). The CDR3 is 14 amino acids. The germline gives CDR1 SGHTA, CDR2 FQGNSA. V shed 5 bases and J shed 6 bases, with 14 bases lying between them. CDR3 in DNA: TGTGCCAGCAGCCCACCGGGAGCGATCAATGAGCAGTTCTTC. Amino acids: CASSPPGAINEQFF.

V is TRBV11-2 and J is TRBJ2-1, with D unclear. CDR1 and CDR2 from the germline V gene are SGHAT and FQNNGV. The CDR3 has 14 residues. Trimming shortened V by 0 bases and J by 3 bases, and 6 bases separated the two germline ends. The CDR3 DNA reads as TGTGCCAGCAGCTTAGACGGTCGCTACAATGAGCAGTTCTTC. Protein product: CASSLDGRYNEQFF.

Many counts were recorded for this clonotype. The chain uses TRBV6-1 and TRBJ2-7, with 7 nucleotides matching TRBD1. This CDR3 comprises 14 residues. Looked up from germline, CDR1 is MNHNS and CDR2 is SASEGT. Germline trimming cut 1 base from V and 0 bases from J; bases unmatched to any gene: 0. The CDR3 nucleotides read TGTGCCAGCAGTGAAGGGGACAGCTCCTACGAGCAGTACGTC. Translation: CASSEGDSSYEQYV.

The rearrangement uses TRBV9 and TRBJ2-4, with a weak D call TRBD2 (5 bases). Trimming removed 3 bases from V and 2 bases from J, with 12 bases in between. The CDR3 is 15 residues long. Germline CDR1 SGDLS, CDR2 YYNGEE. The CDR3 is CASSGNEGTKNIQYF. The CDR3 bases are TGTGCCAGCAGCGGAAACGAGGGAACCAAAAACATTCAGTACTTC. The variable domain in full, completed from reference TRBV9 and TRBJ2-4, reads DSGVTQTPKHLITATGQRVTLRCSPRSGDLSVYWYQQSLDQGLQFLIQYYNGEERAKGNILERFSAQQFPDLHSELNLSSLELGDSALYFCASSGNEGTKNIQYFGAGTRLSVL.

This rearrangement joins TRBV12-3 or TRBV12-4 to TRBJ1-2; 7 bases align to TRBD1. CDR3 length: 14 amino acids. With 2 bases clipped from V and 8 bases from J, the junction kept 8 bases outside the gene matches. The CDR3 DNA reads TGTGCCAGCAGTTTAAACAGGGACAGCGACGGCTACACCTTC. As protein: CASSLNRDSDGYTF.

This chain connects TRBV7-8 to TRBJ1-4; 7 nucleotides agree with TRBD1. Trimming removed 5 bases from V and 2 bases from J; junction bases left unmatched: 2. The CDR3 length is 14 residues. Germline V lookup: CDR1 SGHVS, CDR2 FQNEAQ. The CDR3 loop reads CASSADRTNEKLFF. The CDR3 DNA follows: TGTGCCAGCAGCGCGGACAGGACTAATGAAAAACTGTTTTTT.

The V and J genes are TRBV14 and TRBJ2-7, with 12 bases aligning to TRBD2. The V and J ends lost 1 base and 3 bases, in that order; junction bases with no gene match: 10. This CDR3 has 18 amino acids. In germline, CDR1 is SGHDN, CDR2 FVKESK. The CDR3 loop reads CASSQVLAGGRKSYEQYV. The CDR3 DNA is TGTGCCAGCAGCCAAGTCCTAGCGGGGGGGCGGAAAAGCTACGAGCAGTACGTC.

Only a few counts were recorded for this clonotype. The chain carries TRBV9 and TRBJ2-7; the D gene is possibly TRBD2 (5 bases). The CDR3 contains 14 residues. Per germline, CDR1 SGDLS and CDR2 YYNGEE. The V gene lost 0 bases and the J gene lost 3 bases, with 10 bases spanning the gap. The CDR3 loop is CASSVGGLFYEQYV. The CDR3 coding sequence is TGTGCCAGCAGCGTAGGAGGACTGTTCTACGAGCAGTACGTC.

Many counts were recorded for this clonotype. The rearrangement uses TRBV7-2 and TRBJ2-5; 12 bases agree with TRBD2. Germline CDR1 and CDR2: SGHTA and FQGNSA. CDR3 length: 17 amino acids. V trimming: 2 bases; J trimming: 2 bases; junction bases outside the gene matches: 6. The chain's CDR3 is CASSLIPSGGVQETQYF. DNA for the CDR3: TGTGCCAGCAGCTTAATCCCTAGCGGGGGGGTTCAAGAGACCCAGTACTTC.

Only a few counts were recorded for this clonotype. The chain couples TRBV5-5 to TRBJ2-1; unclear D gene. The CDR3 sequence is 13 residues long. CDR1 and CDR2 from the germline V gene are SGHKS and YYEKEE (reference sequence). V was clipped by 1 base and J by 4 bases, with 6 bases between them. CDR3 residues: CASSLTEYNEQFF. The CDR3 coding sequence is TGTGCCAGCAGCTTGACAGAGTACAATGAGCAGTTCTTC.

The chain combines TRBV12-3 or TRBV12-4 with TRBJ2-3; 9 bases agree with TRBD2. Trimming removed 5 bases from V and 4 bases from J; junction bases left unmatched: 7. CDR3 length: 15 amino acids. CDR3: CASSQGGRAPDTQYF. For the CDR3, the DNA is TGTGCCAGCAGTCAAGGCGGGAGGGCGCCAGATACGCAGTATTTT.

This clonotype was observed a handful of times. This chain uses TRBV6-5 with TRBJ1-6; D gene ambiguous. Germline V gene lookup returns CDR1 MNHEY and CDR2 SVGAGI. V lost 6 bases and J 4 bases, leaving 7 bases between the germline ends. This CDR3 comprises 13 residues. The chain's CDR3 is CASRSLYNSPLHF. CDR3 DNA sequence: TGTGCCAGCAGAAGTCTATATAATTCACCCCTCCACTTT.

This clonotype was detected a few times. The rearrangement links TRBV6-5 to TRBJ2-5; 10 bases match TRBD1. Germline V CDR1 and CDR2: MNHEY, SVGAGI. The V gene end was trimmed by 2 bases and the J gene end by 5 bases; junction bases not matched to a gene: 5. This CDR3 has 15 amino acids. The DNA for the CDR3 is TGTGCCAGCAGTTACAGGACAGGGGGACTGGAGACCCAGTACTTC. Its protein product is CASSYRTGGLETQYF.

This clonotype was detected only a few times. This clone may be a read error of a much larger clone one base away. The chain joins TRBV4-2 to TRBJ2-7; 9 bases fit TRBD1. CDR3 length: 13 amino acids. CDR1 and CDR2 (germline): LGHNA, YNFKEQ. The junction had 2 bases not matched to a gene; V was cut back by 4 bases and J by 4 bases. In DNA form, the CDR3 reads TGTGCCAGCAGCCGGGGACAGGGTTACGAGCAGTACTTC. This gives the protein CASSRGQGYEQYF.

This clonotype was observed a few times. V and J are TRBV4-3 and TRBJ2-1; TRBD2 matches at 8 bases. With V trimmed by 4 bases and J by 10 bases, 12 bases remained unmatched. CDR3 size: 15 residues. Germline loops: CDR1 LGHNA, CDR2 YSLEER. The DNA of the CDR3 is TGCGCCAGCAGCCCCCGAACGGGGGGGCCCATCGAGCAGTTCTTC. Protein product: CASSPRTGGPIEQFF.

There are a few counts of this clonotype. This sequence joins TRBV5-1 and TRBJ2-3; 8 bases are shared with TRBD2. The ends lost 4 bases at V and 5 bases at J; junction bases unmatched: 15. The CDR3 has 17 amino acids. The germline V gene has CDR1 SGHRS and CDR2 YFSETQ. CDR3 sequence (DNA): TGCGCCAGCAGCGGGCGTGCAGGACTAGCCGCCGGAGATACGCAGTATTTT. It translates to CASSGRAGLAAGDTQYF.

V is TRBV12-3 or TRBV12-4 and J is TRBJ1-5; possible D gene TRBD1, 6 bases. V lost 1 base and J 4 bases, leaving 11 bases between the germline ends. This CDR3 region has 15 residues. CDR3 DNA sequence: TGTGCCAGCAGTTTAGGCACAGGGCCGAATCAGCCCCAGCATTTT. Amino acid sequence: CASSLGTGPNQPQHF.

This clonotype was observed a handful of times. This chain joins TRBV12-3 or TRBV12-4 and TRBJ2-3; 10 bases align to TRBD2. Germline trimming cut 2 bases from V and 7 bases from J; bases unmatched to any gene: 6. The CDR3 extends over 15 amino acids. CDR3 protein: CASSLSSGGGHTQYF. The CDR3 coding sequence is TGTGCCAGCAGTTTATCTAGCGGGGGCGGACATACGCAGTATTTT.

The chain is built from TRBV5-5 and TRBJ2-1; 15 nucleotides match TRBD2. CDR1 and CDR2 from the germline V gene are SGHKS and YYEKEE (reference sequence). V was pared by 4 bases and J by 9 bases, with 5 bases of the junction left unmatched. The CDR3 contains 15 residues. The CDR3 bases are TGTGCCAGCAGCCCGGGACTAGCGGGGGGACCTGAGCAGTTCTTC. This sequence encodes CASSPGLAGGPEQFF.